This T cell receptor (beta chain) originates from a study of shared clonotypes between healthy human individuals. Deep level was the assay's run setting. The repertoire was sequenced with immunoSEQ multiplex PCR; TCRdb's copy has only in-frame clones and lacks some. The sample lists 2 million to 2.5 million clones, 95% occurring once. Germline V gene lookup returns CDR1 SGHTA and CDR2 FQGNSA. The CDR3 runs to 16 residues. V lost 7 bases to trimming and J lost 0 bases; unmatched junction nucleotides: 7. The chain employs TRBV7-2 and TRBJ2-2; 8 bases line up with TRBD1. The TCR comes from a man younger than 35 in good health. The sequenced sample consisted of naive CD4+ T cells sorted from blood. Described subset: CD45RA+ positively selected. The CDR3 loop reads CASNPTGVSNTGELFF. CDR3 nucleotide sequence: TGTGCCAGCAACCCGACAGGGGTATCGAACACCGGGGAGCTGTTTTTT.